This paragraph covers one T cell receptor (beta chain) sequence. The data stem from a study of blood T cell repertoires in COVID-19. The wider study: Acute and convalescent COVID-19 samples came from the United States, Italy and Spain.

In the authors' workflow: Amplification from reference gene primers served as the basis for estimated nucleated cell counts. TCRdb keeps only in-frame clones here, not all; method: immunoSEQ multiplex PCR. The DNA was the basis for D and trimming; V, J and clone size are from that table. The table shows about 180,000 clones, with approximately 90% occurring only once. Germline V CDR1 and CDR2: SGHTA, FQGNSA. V was pared by 0 bases and J by 10 bases, with 6 bases of the junction left unmatched. The CDR3 contains 14 residues. Sample: peripheral blood. The chain links TRBV7-2 to TRBJ2-1; 7 positions match TRBD2. This clonotype originated in a woman in her 70s with COVID-19, enrolled during active disease. The CDR3 is CASSLAPPSGEQFF. In DNA form, the CDR3 reads TGTGCCAGCAGCTTAGCGCCTCCTAGCGGCGAGCAGTTCTTC.